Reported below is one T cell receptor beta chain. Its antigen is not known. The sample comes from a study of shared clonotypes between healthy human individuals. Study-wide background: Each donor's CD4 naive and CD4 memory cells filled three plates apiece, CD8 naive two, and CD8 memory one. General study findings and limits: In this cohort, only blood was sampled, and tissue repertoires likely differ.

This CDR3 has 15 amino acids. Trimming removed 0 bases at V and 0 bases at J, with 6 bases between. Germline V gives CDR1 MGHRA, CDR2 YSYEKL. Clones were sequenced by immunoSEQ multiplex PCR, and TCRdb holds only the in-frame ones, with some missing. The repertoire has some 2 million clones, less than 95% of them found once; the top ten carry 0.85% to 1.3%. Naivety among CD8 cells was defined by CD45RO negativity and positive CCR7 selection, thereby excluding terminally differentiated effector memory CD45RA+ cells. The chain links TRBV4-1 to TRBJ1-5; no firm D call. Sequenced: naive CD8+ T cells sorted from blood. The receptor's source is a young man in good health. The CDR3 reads CASSQDNYSNQPQHF. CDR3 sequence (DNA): TGCGCCAGCAGCCAAGACAATTATAGCAATCAGCCCCAGCATTTT.